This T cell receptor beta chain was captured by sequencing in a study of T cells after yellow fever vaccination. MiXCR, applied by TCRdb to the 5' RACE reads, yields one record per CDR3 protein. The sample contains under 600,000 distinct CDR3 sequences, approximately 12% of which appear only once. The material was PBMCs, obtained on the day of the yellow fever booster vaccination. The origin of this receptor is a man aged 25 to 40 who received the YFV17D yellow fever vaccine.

DNA for the CDR3: TGTGCCACCAGCAAAGGACAGAGGAACACTGAAGCTTTCTTT. This encodes CATSKGQRNTEAFF. V gene TRBV15 combines with J gene TRBJ1-1, with D possibly being TRBD1 (6 bases). Between the trimmed V and J ends, which lost 4 bases and 1 base, there was a span of 10 bases. Germline V gene sequence: CDR1 LNHNV, CDR2 YYDKDF (reference sequence). The CDR3 is made up of 14 amino acids.